These T cell receptor beta chains were read from a single sample in a study of T-cell reconstitution after alpha-beta-depleted transplantation in children. TCRdb independently ran MiXCR on the PCR reads; one entry per CDR3 protein. The sample records roughly 30,000 distinct CDR3 sequences, about 6% being singletons. The sequencing used peripheral blood, collected 60 days after TCRalphabeta/CD19-depleted stem cell transplant. The receptors stem from a child less than two years old who had a stem cell transplant for acute myeloid leukemia, so the T cells may come from the graft donor. CDR3s include the opening cysteine and the closing phenylalanine or tryptophan.

v_gene	j_gene	CDR3aa
TRBV5-6	TRBJ2-3	CASSGGLPGDTQYF
TRBV10-3	TRBJ2-7	CAISESQGIAYEQYF
TRBV7-9	TRBJ2-1	CASSSPTGFVKDEQFF
TRBV10-2	TRBJ1-5	CASSEPGTGMFQPQHF
TRBV10-3	TRBJ2-3	CAISKLEDTQYF
TRBV2	TRBJ1-2	CATSAVGTYGYTF
TRBV6-6	TRBJ1-2	CASSYKGDYGYTF
TRBV6-2/TRBV6-3	TRBJ2-7	CASSWRSSEQYF
TRBV20-1	TRBJ1-1	CSAKWPKRNTEAFF
TRBV29-1	TRBJ1-1	CSFRGGDNTEAFF
TRBV13	TRBJ2-7	CASSSSSGDVYEQYF
TRBV2	TRBJ1-2	CASRGRGRGYGYTF
TRBV29-1	TRBJ2-1	CSVEGGEQGTSGRGNEQFF
TRBV12-3/TRBV12-4	TRBJ1-1	CASSFRVGNTEAFF
TRBV19	TRBJ1-5	CASRLHRGPNQPQHF
TRBV20-1	TRBJ2-3	CSVQRGTDTQYF
TRBV6-4	TRBJ2-1	CTCSTTTFWRATYNEQFF